This TCR beta chain was observed in a study of T cell responses to AZD1222 COVID-19 vaccine. Study details: Whether given at about 4 or about 12 weeks, second doses were pooled.

The protocol was immunoSEQ multiplex PCR, while the TCRdb copy is restricted to in-frame clones and leaves out a portion. Of tens of thousands of clones listed, over 75% are singletons. This clone was observed a single time. V dropped 3 bases and J dropped 5 bases, with 14 bases sitting between them. Germline V gene lookup returns CDR1 MNHEY and CDR2 SMNVEV (reference sequence). The CDR3 consists of 14 residues. The rearrangement links TRBV27 to TRBJ2-7, with D unresolved. The TCR originated in an adult in good health. The sample in question was peripheral blood, obtained on day 0 of AZD1222 vaccination. The CDR3 region is CASSFTRRFNEQYF. The CDR3 DNA reads as TGTGCCAGCAGTTTTACCCGCCGTTTCAACGAGCAGTACTTC.